The sample holds many counts of the clone carrying this T cell receptor beta chain. The sample is drawn from a study of T-cell reconstitution after alpha-beta-depleted transplantation in children. Unique molecular identifiers tagged the TCRbeta library. TCRdb analysed the PCR reads with MiXCR anew, one entry per CDR3 protein. The sample includes almost 500,000 distinct CDR3 sequences, over 9.5% of them seen just once. The receptor's source is a child aged 2 to 10 with inherited bone marrow failure, due to receive a stem cell transplant. Source: PBMCs, taken before TCRalphabeta/CD19-depleted stem cell transplant.

DNA for the CDR3: TGTGCCAGCAGCTTAGCTTTCGGACAGGGGGGGCAAGAGACCCAGTACTTC. Protein product: CASSLAFGQGGQETQYF. The chain uses TRBV7-8 and TRBJ2-5, with 10 positions matching TRBD1. The ends lost 0 bases at V and 2 bases at J; junction bases unmatched: 6. This CDR3 contains 17 residues. Germline CDR1 SGHVS, CDR2 FQNEAQ.